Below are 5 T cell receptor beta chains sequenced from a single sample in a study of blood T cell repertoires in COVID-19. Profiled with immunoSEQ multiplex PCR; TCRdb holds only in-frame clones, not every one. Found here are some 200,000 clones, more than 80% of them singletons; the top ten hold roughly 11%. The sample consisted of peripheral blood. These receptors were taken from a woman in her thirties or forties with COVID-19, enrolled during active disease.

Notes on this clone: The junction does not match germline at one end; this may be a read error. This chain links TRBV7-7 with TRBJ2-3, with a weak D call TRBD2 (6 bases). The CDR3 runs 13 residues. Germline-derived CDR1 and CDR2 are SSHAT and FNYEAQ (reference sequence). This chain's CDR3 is CASSLGEADTQYF. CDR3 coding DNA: TGTGCTAGCAGCTTAGGGGAGGCGGATACGCAGTATTTT. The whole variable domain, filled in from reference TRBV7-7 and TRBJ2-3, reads GAGVSQSPRYKVTKRGQDVTLRCDPISSHATLYWYQQALGQGPEFLTYFNYEAQPDKSGLPSDRFSAERPEGSISTLTIQRTEQRDSAMYRCASSLGEADTQYFGPGTRLTVL.

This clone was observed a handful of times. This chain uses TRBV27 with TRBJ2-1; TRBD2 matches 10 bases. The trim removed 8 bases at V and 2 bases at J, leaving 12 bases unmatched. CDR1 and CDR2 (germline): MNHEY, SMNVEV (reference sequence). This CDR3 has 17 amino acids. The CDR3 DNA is TGTGCCAGCGGGGGGGGCGGGCTAGCGGGGGCCTACAATGAGCAGTTCTTC. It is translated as CASGGGGLAGAYNEQFF.

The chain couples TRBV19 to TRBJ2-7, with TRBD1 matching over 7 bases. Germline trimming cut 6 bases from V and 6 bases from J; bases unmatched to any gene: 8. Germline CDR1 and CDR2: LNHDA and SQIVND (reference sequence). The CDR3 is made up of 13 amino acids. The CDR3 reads CASRKKGAAEQYF. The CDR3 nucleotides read TGTGCCAGTAGAAAAAAGGGGGCGGCCGAGCAGTACTTC.

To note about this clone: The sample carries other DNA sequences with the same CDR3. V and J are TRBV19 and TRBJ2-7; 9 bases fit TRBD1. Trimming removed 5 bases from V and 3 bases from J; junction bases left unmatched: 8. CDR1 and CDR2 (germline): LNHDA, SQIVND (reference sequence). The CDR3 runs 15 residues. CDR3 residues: CASSGPGQGLYEQYF. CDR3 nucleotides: TGTGCCAGTAGTGGTCCGGGACAGGGCCTCTACGAGCAGTACTTC.

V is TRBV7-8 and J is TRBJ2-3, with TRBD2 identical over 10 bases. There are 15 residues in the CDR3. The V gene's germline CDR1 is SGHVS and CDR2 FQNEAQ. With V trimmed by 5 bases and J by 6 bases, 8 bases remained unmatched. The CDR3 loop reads CASSLLAGEGDTQYF. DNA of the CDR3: TGTGCCAGCAGCCTGCTAGCGGGGGAGGGTGATACGCAGTATTTT. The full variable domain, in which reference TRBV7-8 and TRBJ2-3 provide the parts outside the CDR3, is GAGVSQSPRYKVAKRGQDVALRCDPISGHVSLFWYQQALGQGPEFLTYFQNEAQLDKSGLPSDRFFAERPEGSVSTLKIQRTQQEDSAVYLCASSLLAGEGDTQYFGPGTRLTVL.